This T cell receptor beta chain was identified in a study of cytomegalovirus exposure and HLA in healthy donors. V was clipped by 5 bases and J by 8 bases, with 12 bases between them. Germline-derived CDR1 and CDR2 are MNHNS and SASEGT. The CDR3 has 12 residues. Study-wide results and limits: The classifier was said to identify cytomegalovirus status with high specificity and sensitivity. Associated with cytomegalovirus, according to the listing, were approximately 160 TCR beta chains.

Here immunoSEQ multiplex PCR was the method, and the copy in TCRdb shows in-frame clones only, minus some. The sample records under 100,000 clones, roughly 97% being singletons. Comment on this clone: The antigen remains undetermined.

The receptor was derived from a man younger than 35 in good health and CMV-seronegative. This chain joins TRBV6-1 and TRBJ1-2, with D hard to call. The sequenced material came from PBMCs. CDR3 amino acids: CASSPSRSGYTF. In nucleotides, the CDR3 is TGTGCCAGCAGTCCCTCGCGATCAGGCTACACCTTC.